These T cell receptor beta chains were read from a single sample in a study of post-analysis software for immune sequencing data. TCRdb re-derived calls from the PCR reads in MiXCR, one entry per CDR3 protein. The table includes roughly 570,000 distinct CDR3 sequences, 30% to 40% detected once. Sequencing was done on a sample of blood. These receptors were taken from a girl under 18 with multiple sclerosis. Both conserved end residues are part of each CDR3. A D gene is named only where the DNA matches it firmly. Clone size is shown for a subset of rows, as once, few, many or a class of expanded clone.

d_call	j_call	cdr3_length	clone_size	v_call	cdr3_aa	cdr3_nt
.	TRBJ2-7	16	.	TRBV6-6	CASSFARQTPYNEQYF	TGTGCCAGCAGTTTCGCTAGACAGACCCCATACAATGAGCAGTACTTC
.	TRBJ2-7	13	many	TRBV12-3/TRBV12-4	CASSTLPYYEQYF	TGTGCCAGCAGTACCCTGCCTTACTACGAGCAGTACTTC
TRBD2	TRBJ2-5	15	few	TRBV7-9	CASSSWREGLKTQYF	TGTGCCAGCAGCTCTTGGAGGGAGGGGCTAAAGACCCAGTACTTC
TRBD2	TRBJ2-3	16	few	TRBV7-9	CASSLKLADPTDTQYF	TGTGCCAGCAGCTTAAAACTAGCGGATCCCACAGATACGCAGTATTTT
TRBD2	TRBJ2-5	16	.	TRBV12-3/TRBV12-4	CASSLPASGEQETQYF	TGTGCCAGCAGTTTACCGGCTAGCGGGGAACAAGAGACCCAGTACTTC
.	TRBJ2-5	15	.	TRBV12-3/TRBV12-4	CASSPDWADQETQYF	TGTGCCAGCAGCCCTGACTGGGCCGACCAAGAGACCCAGTACTTC
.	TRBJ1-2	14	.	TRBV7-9	CASSSRLTGLGYTF	TGTGCCAGCAGCTCTAGACTTACAGGGTTGGGCTACACCTTC
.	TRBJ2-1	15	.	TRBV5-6	CASSLIAGAGGEQFF	TGTGCCAGCAGCTTAATCGCGGGTGCCGGGGGTGAGCAGTTCTTC
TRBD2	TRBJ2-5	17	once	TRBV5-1	CASSFRRLAGGQETQYF	TGCGCCAGCAGCTTTCGGCGACTAGCGGGGGGGCAAGAGACCCAGTACTTC
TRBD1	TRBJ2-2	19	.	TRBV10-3	CAIFPGTGGQGANTGELFF	TGTGCCATCTTCCCCGGGACAGGGGGCCAAGGGGCGAACACCGGGGAGCTGTTTTTT
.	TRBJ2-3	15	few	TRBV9	CASSKQGTLTDTQYF	TGTGCCAGCAGCAAGCAGGGAACTCTCACAGATACGCAGTATTTT
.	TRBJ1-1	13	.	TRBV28	CASSLFAAGEAFF	TGTGCCAGCAGTTTATTTGCTGCAGGTGAAGCTTTCTTT
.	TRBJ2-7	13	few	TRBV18	CASSPVSSYEQYF	TGTGCCAGCTCACCCGTGTCCTCCTACGAGCAGTACTTC
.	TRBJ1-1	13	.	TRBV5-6	CASIQGFGTGAFF	TGTGCCAGCATTCAGGGGTTTGGCACTGGAGCTTTCTTT
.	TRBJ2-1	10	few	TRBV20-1	CSARPDEQFF	TGCAGTGCTAGACCGGATGAGCAGTTCTTC
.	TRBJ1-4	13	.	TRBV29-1	CSVSGATNEKLFF	TGCAGCGTGTCAGGGGCAACTAATGAAAAACTGTTTTTT
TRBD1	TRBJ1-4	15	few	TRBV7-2	CASSLGGQGREKLFF	TGTGCCAGCAGCTTAGGTGGACAGGGGCGTGAAAAACTGTTTTTT
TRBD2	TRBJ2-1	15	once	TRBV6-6	CASSPPGLAGNEQFF	TGTGCCAGCAGTCCGCCGGGACTAGCCGGCAATGAGCAGTTCTTC
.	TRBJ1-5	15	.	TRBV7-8	CASSAPLRGNQPQHF	TGTGCCAGCAGCGCACCCCTCAGGGGCAATCAGCCCCAGCATTTT
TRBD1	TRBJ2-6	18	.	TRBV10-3	CAISDGTGGFHGANVLTF	TGTGCCATCAGTGACGGGACAGGGGGCTTCCATGGGGCCAACGTCCTGACTTTC
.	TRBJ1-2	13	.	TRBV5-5	CASSPSGGCGYTF	TGTGCCAGCAGCCCGTCCGGGGGCTGTGGCTACACCTTC
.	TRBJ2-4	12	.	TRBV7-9	CASSMTQRGQYF	TGTGCCAGCAGCATGACCCAACGGGGTCAGTACTTC
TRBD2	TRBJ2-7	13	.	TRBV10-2	CASSDSGGVTQYF	TGCGCCAGCAGTGATAGCGGGGGGGTAACCCAGTACTTC
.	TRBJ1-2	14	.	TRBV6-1	CASSEDREWLGYTF	TGTGCCAGCAGTGAAGACAGGGAATGGCTCGGCTACACCTTC
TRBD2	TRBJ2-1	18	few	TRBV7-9	CASSLARRTGGVYNEQFF	TGTGCCAGCAGCTTAGCACGGAGGACGGGAGGGGTATACAATGAGCAGTTCTTC
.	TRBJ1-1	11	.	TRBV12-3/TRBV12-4	CASSLREDAFF	TGTGCCAGCAGTTTACGGGAGGACGCTTTCTTT